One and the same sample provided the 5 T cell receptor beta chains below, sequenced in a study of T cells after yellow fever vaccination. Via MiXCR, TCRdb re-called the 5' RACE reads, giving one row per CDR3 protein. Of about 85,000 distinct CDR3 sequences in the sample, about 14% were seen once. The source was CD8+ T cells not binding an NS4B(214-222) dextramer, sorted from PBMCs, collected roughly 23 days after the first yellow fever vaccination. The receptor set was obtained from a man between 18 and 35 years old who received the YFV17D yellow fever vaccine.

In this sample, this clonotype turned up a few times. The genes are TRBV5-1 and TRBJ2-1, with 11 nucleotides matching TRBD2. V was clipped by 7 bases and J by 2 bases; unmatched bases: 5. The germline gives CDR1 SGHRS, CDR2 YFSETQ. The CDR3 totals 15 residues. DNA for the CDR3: TGCGCCAGCGGGGGGGGACTAGCGGCCTACAATGAGCAGTTCTTC. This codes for CASGGGLAAYNEQFF.

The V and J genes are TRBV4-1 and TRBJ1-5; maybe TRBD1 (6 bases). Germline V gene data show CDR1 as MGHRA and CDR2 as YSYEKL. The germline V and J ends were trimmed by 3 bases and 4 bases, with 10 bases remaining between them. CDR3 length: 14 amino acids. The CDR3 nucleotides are TGCGCCAGCAGCCATCTAGGGGGGAATCAGCCCCAGCATTTT. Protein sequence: CASSHLGGNQPQHF.

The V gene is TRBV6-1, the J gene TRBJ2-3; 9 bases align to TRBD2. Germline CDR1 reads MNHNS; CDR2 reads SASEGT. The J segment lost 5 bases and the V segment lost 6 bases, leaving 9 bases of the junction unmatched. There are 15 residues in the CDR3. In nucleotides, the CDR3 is TGTGCCAGCAGCCCTCCAGCGGGGGGTGGAGATACGCAGTATTTT. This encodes CASSPPAGGGDTQYF.

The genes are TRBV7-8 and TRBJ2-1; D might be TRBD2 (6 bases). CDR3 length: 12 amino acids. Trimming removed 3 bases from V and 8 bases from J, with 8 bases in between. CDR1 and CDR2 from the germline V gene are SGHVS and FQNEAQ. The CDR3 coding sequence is TGTGCCAGCAGCTTTCCGGGGGATGAGCAGTTCTTC. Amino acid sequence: CASSFPGDEQFF.

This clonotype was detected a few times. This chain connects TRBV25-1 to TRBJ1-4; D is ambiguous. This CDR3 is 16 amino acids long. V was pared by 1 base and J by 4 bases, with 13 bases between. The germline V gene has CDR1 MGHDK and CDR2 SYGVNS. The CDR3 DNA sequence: TGTGCCAGCAGTGAATTTGGATATGCGATTAATGAAAAACTGTTTTTT. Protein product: CASSEFGYAINEKLFF.